Each of the 10 T cell receptor beta chains below was sequenced from the same sample in a study of T cells after yellow fever vaccination. TCRdb reanalysed the 5' RACE reads using MiXCR and keeps one entry per CDR3 protein. The table has approximately 550,000 distinct CDR3 sequences, roughly 19% seen once. The sample here was PBMCs, taken 15 days after the yellow fever booster vaccination. The source is a man aged 25 to 40 who received the YFV17D yellow fever vaccine.

This chain connects TRBV20-1 to TRBJ1-2; D is unclear. Germline lookup yields CDR1 DFQATT and CDR2 SNEGSKA (reference sequence). The CDR3 contains 13 residues. The ends were cut back, 1 base at V and 2 bases at J, with 8 bases in the middle. The DNA for the CDR3 is TGCAGTGCTAGAGCTGGTCCCAACTATGGCTACACCTTC. Encoded protein: CSARAGPNYGYTF.

This chain connects TRBV5-1 to TRBJ1-4, with 7 bases that match TRBD1. The V and J ends lost 0 bases and 7 bases, in that order; junction bases with no gene match: 0. This CDR3 spans 13 amino acids. Germline V gene data show CDR1 as SGHRS and CDR2 as YFSETQ. The CDR3 sequence: CASSLDRGEKLFF. As DNA, the CDR3 is TGCGCCAGCAGCTTGGACAGGGGTGAAAAACTGTTTTTT.

In its sample, this clonotype was seen a few times. The V gene is TRBV7-3, the J gene TRBJ2-3; TRBD2 matches 9 bases. After removal of 5 bases from V and 4 bases from J, the junction contained 7 bases not matched to a gene. Germline V CDR1 and CDR2: SGHTA, FQGTGA. The CDR3 spans 15 residues. As DNA, the CDR3 is TGTGCCAGCAGCCCGAGACTAGCGGCGTCAGATACGCAGTATTTT. Residues: CASSPRLAASDTQYF.

DNA for the CDR3: TGCGCCAGCAGCTTGGGCGGGAGGTCTATAGATACGCAGTATTTT. Protein sequence: CASSLGGRSIDTQYF. V and J are TRBV5-1 and TRBJ2-3, with 8 bases lining up with TRBD2. The CDR3 contains 15 residues. With V trimmed by 0 bases and J by 5 bases, 5 bases remained unmatched. Germline CDR1 is SGHRS and CDR2 is YFSETQ.

There are a few counts of this clonotype. The J gene is TRBJ2-7, the V gene TRBV29-1, with 10 bases fitting TRBD2. With V trimmed by 4 bases and J by 1 base, 4 bases remained unmatched. The CDR3 totals 14 residues. Germline V lookup: CDR1 SQVTM, CDR2 ANQGSEA. The CDR3 here is CSVGGLAQSYEQYF. DNA for the CDR3: TGCAGCGTTGGGGGACTAGCGCAGTCCTACGAGCAGTACTTC.

V gene TRBV27 combines with J gene TRBJ1-1; D is undetermined. The CDR3 runs to 13 residues. CDR1 MNHEY and CDR2 SMNVEV come from the germline V gene (reference sequence). Trimming stripped 7 bases from V and 4 bases from J, with 13 bases between. In DNA form, the CDR3 reads TGTGCCAGCACTTTCCTCGATGGCACTGAAGCTTTCTTT. Translated: CASTFLDGTEAFF.

The chain has TRBV6-1 and TRBJ2-7; possible D gene TRBD1, 7 bases. V lost 7 bases to trimming and J lost 5 bases, with 30 bases between them. Germline-derived CDR1 and CDR2 are MNHNS and SASEGT. The CDR3 covers 18 residues. The CDR3 nucleotides are TGTGCCAGCACCAGGGGGTTGGGACTCGCCCAGGTTGGGGACGAGCAGTACTTC. Residues: CASTRGLGLAQVGDEQYF.

This clonotype was seen a few times. The chain uses TRBV7-9 and TRBJ2-1; D is uncertain. CDR3 length equals 13 residues. The V and J ends lost 0 bases and 7 bases respectively, with 7 bases between them. CDR1 and CDR2 (germline): SEHNR, FQNEAQ (reference sequence). In nucleotides, the CDR3 is TGTGCCAGCAGCTTAGCGCAATGGAATGAGCAGTTCTTC. Translating gives CASSLAQWNEQFF. Filled out from reference TRBV7-9 and TRBJ2-1, the complete variable domain reads DTGVSQNPRHKITKRGQNVTFRCDPISEHNRLYWYRQTLGQGPEFLTYFQNEAQLEKSRLLSDRFSAERPKGSFSTLEIQRTEQGDSAMYLCASSLAQWNEQFFGPGTRLTVL.

In this sample, this clonotype turned up a few times. The chain couples TRBV18 to TRBJ2-1; 11 bases are a match to TRBD2. The CDR3 covers 15 residues. Trimming took 5 bases from V and 7 from J; bases not matched to a gene: 7. Germline-derived CDR1 and CDR2 are KGHSH and LQKENI. The CDR3 bases are TGTGCCAGCTCAGCGACTAGCGGGAACTATAATGAGCAGTTCTTC. Encoded protein: CASSATSGNYNEQFF.

This clonotype was counted a few times. The genes are TRBV24-1 and TRBJ1-5; D is ambiguous. There are 15 residues in the CDR3. The germline CDR1 and CDR2 sequences are KGHDR and SFDVKD. V gave up 5 bases and J gave up 7 bases, with 17 bases separating them. CDR3 nucleotide sequence: TGTGCCACCAGTGGGGCGCGCACACCGAAGCAGCCCCAGCATTTT. Encoded protein: CATSGARTPKQPQHF.